This T cell receptor beta chain was recorded in a study of blood T cell repertoires in COVID-19. Overall study context: Acute and convalescent COVID-19 specimens originated in the United States, Italy and Spain. In each case, the material was cDNA or gDNA derived from T cells, B-cell-depleted T cells, or PBMCs.

Per the study methods: Estimation of nucleated cell counts relied on the amplification of reference gene primers. Clones were sequenced by immunoSEQ multiplex PCR, and TCRdb holds only the in-frame ones, with some missing. The DNA was the basis for D and trimming; V, J and clone size are from that table. The sample holds about 100,000 clones, roughly 86% seen once. Unmatched junction bases numbered 14, after V lost 2 bases and J lost 5 bases. The germline V gene has CDR1 LNHDA and CDR2 SQIVND (reference sequence). This CDR3 has 18 amino acids. The chain couples TRBV19 to TRBJ2-1, with TRBD1 matching 8 bases. The sequence derives from a human donor in a cohort sampled during active COVID-19. The sample comprised peripheral blood. The CDR3 nucleotides read TGTGCCAGTAGTATAAGGTTTGGGCAGGGACAGGCGGACAATGAGCAGTTCTTC. It codes for CASSIRFGQGQADNEQFF.